One sample yielded the 9 T cell receptor beta chains listed below, sequenced in a study of beta chain features in type 1 diabetes. Expressed TCRB transcripts were sequenced, since all the RNA that had been isolated was reverse transcribed. Data came from immunoSEQ multiplex PCR; TCRdb stores just in-frame clones and leaves some out. The sample holds about 140,000 clones, 6.9% seen once. The source material was central memory CD4+ T cells from blood. These receptors all stem from a woman aged 25 to 45 in good health.

This clone was seen only a few times. The DNA of the CDR3 is TGTGCCAGCAGCAAAACCGGGACTAGCGGGAGCGCGGATACGCAGTATTTT. Translated, it gives CASSKTGTSGSADTQYF. This chain uses TRBV11-1 with TRBJ2-3, with 14 bases matching TRBD2. The CDR3 covers 17 residues. Germline V gives CDR1 SGHAT, CDR2 FQDESV (reference sequence). After removal of 5 bases from V and 6 bases from J, the junction contained 10 bases not matched to a gene.

This clone was detected a few times. Just one base apart from a much larger clone, this may be a read error. CDR3 protein: CASSSQETQYF. The CDR3 DNA is TGTGCCAGCAGCTCGCAAGAGACCCAGTACTTC. The V and J genes are TRBV7-2 and TRBJ2-5; the D is unclear. The CDR3 covers 11 residues. V lost 4 bases, J lost 2 bases, and 2 bases lay in between. The germline gives CDR1 SGHTA, CDR2 FQGNSA.

The chain employs TRBV7-2 and TRBJ2-6, with D perhaps matching TRBD2 (7 bases). The CDR3 sequence is 18 residues long. Trimming stripped 5 bases from V and 0 bases from J, with 17 bases between. Germline CDR1 and CDR2: SGHTA and FQGNSA. This CDR3 is CASSKQGGGTSGANVLTF. The CDR3 coding sequence is TGTGCCAGCAGCAAACAGGGAGGGGGAACCTCTGGGGCCAACGTCCTGACTTTC.

There are a few counts of this clone. This chain connects TRBV5-5 to TRBJ2-3, with no clear D. The length of the CDR3 is 14 residues. Germline CDR1 reads SGHKS; CDR2 reads YYEKEE (reference sequence). The V and J ends lost 8 bases and 2 bases respectively, with 15 bases between them. CDR3 nucleotides: TGTGCCAGTACCCCCATGGCATCCACAGATACGCAGTATTTT. As protein: CASTPMASTDTQYF.

This clone was recorded at least ten times. The CDR3 region has the DNA TGCAGCGTTGAAAGGTCAGGCCTTGGCTACACCTTC. Translation gives CSVERSGLGYTF. The V call is TRBV29-1, the J call TRBJ1-2; D is unclear. V lost 2 bases to trimming and J lost 7 bases, with 11 bases between them. The CDR3 is 12 amino acids. Germline CDR1 SQVTM, CDR2 ANQGSEA.

The V gene is TRBV7-2, the J gene TRBJ2-3; TRBD2 is a possible D gene (5 bases). Trimming removed 3 bases from V and 1 base from J, with 8 bases in between. CDR1 is SGHTA and CDR2 is FQGNSA in the germline V gene. The CDR3 loop spans 14 amino acids. The CDR3 nucleotides read TGTGCCAGCAGCTTCGACGGGGGCACAGATACGCAGTATTTT. Protein sequence: CASSFDGGTDTQYF.

CDR3 bases: TGTGCCAGCTCCCTAGCGGGAGAGTCTTCAGATACGCAGTATTTT. Residues: CASSLAGESSDTQYF. The chain uses TRBV9 and TRBJ2-3; 10 nucleotides match TRBD2. This CDR3 has 15 amino acids. The ends lost 7 bases at V and 4 bases at J; junction bases unmatched: 9. Germline CDR1 and CDR2: SGDLS and YYNGEE.

In its sample, this clone was seen a few times. This chain joins TRBV7-9 and TRBJ2-5; the D gene is possibly TRBD1 (5 bases). Germline CDR1 and CDR2: SEHNR and FQNEAQ (reference sequence). The CDR3 is made up of 13 amino acids. V was trimmed by 5 bases and J by 1 base, leaving 8 bases between them. The CDR3 sequence is CASSLTAQETQYF. CDR3 nucleotide sequence: TGTGCCAGCAGCCTGACAGCCCAAGAGACCCAGTACTTC. The variable domain in full, completed from reference TRBV7-9 and TRBJ2-5, reads DTGVSQNPRHKITKRGQNVTFRCDPISEHNRLYWYRQTLGQGPEFLTYFQNEAQLEKSRLLSDRFSAERPKGSFSTLEIQRTEQGDSAMYLCASSLTAQETQYFGPGTRLLVL.

This rearrangement joins TRBV2 to TRBJ1-4; TRBD1 is a possible D gene (5 bases). CDR1 and CDR2 (germline): SNHLY, FYNNEI. V gave up 10 bases and J gave up 5 bases, with 14 bases separating them. The CDR3 runs 13 residues. As DNA, the CDR3 is TGTGCCATCGTTGGGGCGGGGAATGAAAAACTGTTTTTT. Translation: CAIVGAGNEKLFF.